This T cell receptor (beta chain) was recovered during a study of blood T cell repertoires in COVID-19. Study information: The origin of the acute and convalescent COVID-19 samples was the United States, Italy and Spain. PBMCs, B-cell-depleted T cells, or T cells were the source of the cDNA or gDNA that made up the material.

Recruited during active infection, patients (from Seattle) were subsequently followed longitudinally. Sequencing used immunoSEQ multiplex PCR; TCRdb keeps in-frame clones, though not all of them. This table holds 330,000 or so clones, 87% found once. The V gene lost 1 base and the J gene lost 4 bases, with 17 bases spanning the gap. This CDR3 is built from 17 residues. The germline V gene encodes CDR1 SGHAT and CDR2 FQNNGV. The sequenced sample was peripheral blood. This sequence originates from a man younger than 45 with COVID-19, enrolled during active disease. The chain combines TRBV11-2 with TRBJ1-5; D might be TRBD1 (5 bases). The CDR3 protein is CASSLGRGGMYNQPQHF. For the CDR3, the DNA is TGTGCCAGCAGCTTAGGTAGGGGAGGGATGTATAATCAGCCCCAGCATTTT.